The 22 T cell receptor beta chains reported below all come from one sample, sequenced in a study of blood T cell repertoires in COVID-19. The table came from immunoSEQ multiplex PCR; TCRdb's copy has only in-frame clones and leaves some out. This sample yields 250,000 to 300,000 clones, of which about nine tenths are seen a single time; roughly 1.1% belongs to the top ten. Specimen: PBMCs or T cells enriched from blood (not recorded which). Receptors were obtained from a woman in her twenties or thirties who had recovered from COVID-19.

V usage is TRBV29-1 and J usage is TRBJ2-7; possibly TRBD1 for D (5 bases). CDR3 size: 12 residues. Germline V lookup: CDR1 SQVTM, CDR2 ANQGSEA. Trimming pared 3 bases from V and 2 bases from J, leaving 8 bases between. CDR3 DNA: TGCAGCGTTGAGGGGCAGGCCTACGAGCAGTACTTC. It encodes CSVEGQAYEQYF.

The genes are TRBV7-3 and TRBJ2-6; a weak D match, TRBD2 (6 bases). Trimming removed 3 bases at V and 0 bases at J, with 18 bases between. CDR3 length: 19 residues. Germline-derived CDR1 and CDR2 are SGHTA and FQGTGA. The chain's CDR3 is CASSFGLGTSRSGANVLTF. The CDR3 DNA reads as TGTGCCAGCAGCTTTGGGTTAGGGACTTCCCGCTCTGGGGCCAACGTCCTGACTTTC.

The V call is TRBV4-2, the J call TRBJ2-1; possible D gene TRBD2, 7 bases. The CDR3 consists of 17 residues. Germline V gene data show CDR1 as LGHNA and CDR2 as YNFKEQ. V lost 0 bases, J lost 10 bases, and 22 bases lay in between. The CDR3 DNA reads as TGTGCCAGCAGCCAAGATTGGGGGCTAGCGGTTACACGGGAGCAGTTCTTC. It yields the protein CASSQDWGLAVTREQFF.

This chain uses TRBV27 with TRBJ1-2; D possibly corresponds to TRBD1 (5 bases). The V and J ends lost 7 bases and 1 base respectively, with 10 bases between them. CDR3 length: 13 amino acids. Germline values: CDR1 MNHEY, CDR2 SMNVEV (reference sequence). The CDR3 sequence: CASTRTGNYGYTF. CDR3 DNA: TGTGCCAGCACCCGTACAGGTAACTATGGCTACACCTTC.

V is TRBV14 and J is TRBJ2-1; 9 nucleotides agree with TRBD1. This CDR3 has 16 residues. CDR1 is SGHDN, CDR2 FVKESK, per germline. The ends lost 2 bases at V and 3 bases at J; junction bases unmatched: 5. The CDR3 coding sequence is TGTGCCAGCAGCCAACTTAAGGGACAGGGCTACAATGAGCAGTTCTTC. It codes for CASSQLKGQGYNEQFF.

The chain combines TRBV19 with TRBJ2-1, with 10 bases that match TRBD1. Per the germline V gene, CDR1 is LNHDA and CDR2 is SQIVND (reference sequence). This CDR3 region has 14 residues. The V and J ends lost 3 bases and 12 bases, in that order; junction bases with no gene match: 8. In DNA, the CDR3 is TGTGCCAGTAGTATTCCCGGGACAGGGGCTGGGCAGTTCTTC. Protein sequence: CASSIPGTGAGQFF.

The genes are TRBV28 and TRBJ2-3; D is unclear. The V and J ends lost 4 bases and 6 bases respectively, with 11 bases between them. Germline CDR1 MDHEN, CDR2 SYDVKM. The CDR3 totals 13 residues. In DNA form, the CDR3 reads TGTGCCAGCAGTTCACAGCCCGAGGATACGCAGTATTTT. It translates to CASSSQPEDTQYF.

The sample holds one count of this clone. The chain carries TRBV4-3 and TRBJ2-7, with TRBD2 matching 9 bases. Germline loops: CDR1 LGHNA, CDR2 YSLEER. V trimming: 2 bases; J trimming: 4 bases; junction bases outside the gene matches: 6. The length of the CDR3 is 15 residues. The CDR3: CASSQSPSGKYEQYF. CDR3 nucleotide sequence: TGCGCCAGCAGCCAAAGTCCTAGCGGGAAATACGAGCAGTACTTC.

A few counts support this clone. The rearrangement links TRBV5-1 to TRBJ1-2; TRBD1 might be the D (6 bases). Germline V gives CDR1 SGHRS, CDR2 YFSETQ. V shed 0 bases and J shed 3 bases, with 12 bases lying between them. The CDR3 covers 15 residues. The CDR3 nucleotides are TGCGCCAGCAGCTTGGTGCCAGGGGCTGACTATGGCTACACCTTC. Its protein product is CASSLVPGADYGYTF.

This clone occurred many times. The chain employs TRBV7-9 and TRBJ2-1, with D possibly TRBD2 on 5 matching bases. The V end was cut by 2 bases, the J end by 6 bases, with 26 bases between. The CDR3 has 19 amino acids. Germline V lookup: CDR1 SEHNR, CDR2 FQNEAQ (reference sequence). The DNA of the CDR3 is TGTGCCAGCAGCTTATCTCCACGACAATCACAAGGGAGTATCAATGAGCAGTTCTTC. Amino acid sequence: CASSLSPRQSQGSINEQFF.

CDR3 bases: TGTGCCAGCAGCTCGCAGGTTGAGCAGTTCTTC. This gives the protein CASSSQVEQFF. This chain uses TRBV11-2 with TRBJ2-1; D remains unclear. This CDR3 contains 11 residues. Trimming left V 4 bases short and J 9 bases short, with 7 bases between. CDR1 SGHAT and CDR2 FQNNGV come from the germline V gene.

This chain connects TRBV14 to TRBJ2-2; D not resolved. Trimming cost V 0 bases and J 7 bases, with 9 bases left between them. CDR1 SGHDN and CDR2 FVKESK come from the germline V gene. The CDR3 is 14 amino acids. The CDR3 protein is CASSQDLTYGELFF. CDR3 coding DNA: TGTGCCAGCAGCCAAGATTTGACATACGGGGAGCTGTTTTTT.

The DNA of the CDR3 is TGTGCCAGCAGCTTAGTAGGCCAGGGTGCCTACGAGCAGTACTTC. The encoded protein is CASSLVGQGAYEQYF. The gene calls are TRBV7-9 and TRBJ2-7; weak D call: TRBD1 (5 bases). The CDR3 extends over 15 amino acids. Trimming took 1 base from V and 2 from J, leaving 12 bases between them. Germline-derived CDR1 and CDR2 are SEHNR and FQNEAQ (reference sequence).

The genes are TRBV18 and TRBJ2-1, with D tentatively TRBD1 (5 bases). The CDR3 is 13 amino acids. Trimming took 4 bases from V and 7 from J, leaving 11 bases between them. From germline, CDR1 is KGHSH and CDR2 LQKENI. The chain's CDR3 is CASSQGSANEQFF. The CDR3 bases are TGTGCCAGCTCACAGGGGTCTGCGAATGAGCAGTTCTTC.

The rearrangement joins TRBV28 to TRBJ1-1; 7 nucleotides align to TRBD1. Germline CDR1 MDHEN, CDR2 SYDVKM. The CDR3 runs 15 residues. The V gene end was trimmed by 6 bases and the J gene end by 2 bases; junction bases not matched to a gene: 9. The CDR3 here is CASRQLGTANTEAFF. In nucleotides, the CDR3 is TGTGCCAGCAGACAACTTGGGACAGCTAACACTGAAGCTTTCTTT.

The V gene is TRBV5-1, the J gene TRBJ2-1; 13 positions agree with TRBD2. Germline-derived CDR1 and CDR2 are SGHRS and YFSETQ. This CDR3 region has 18 residues. The junction had 9 bases not matched to a gene; V was cut back by 6 bases and J by 0 bases. The CDR3 region is CASTPGLAGATSYNEQFF. CDR3 DNA sequence: TGCGCCAGCACCCCAGGACTAGCGGGAGCTACCTCCTACAATGAGCAGTTCTTC.

The CDR3 is CATSRDRLAEQYF. The CDR3 nucleotides read TGTGCCACCAGCAGAGATCGGCTAGCGGAGCAGTACTTC. The rearrangement joins TRBV15 to TRBJ2-7, with TRBD2 as a possible D gene (6 bases). Germline values: CDR1 LNHNV, CDR2 YYDKDF (reference sequence). This CDR3 contains 13 residues. Between the trimmed V and J ends, which lost 0 bases and 7 bases, there was a span of 10 bases.

The genes are TRBV30 and TRBJ1-4; 7 bases are a match to TRBD1. Germline V gene sequence: CDR1 GTSNPN, CDR2 SVGIG (reference sequence). CDR3 length equals 13 residues. Trimming removed 5 bases from V and 8 bases from J; junction bases left unmatched: 8. CDR3 DNA: TGTGCCTGGGCCGGGACAGCTGGGGAAAAACTGTTTTTT. Its protein is CAWAGTAGEKLFF.

The chain has TRBV19 and TRBJ2-5, with D tentatively TRBD2 (5 bases). The germline V gene has CDR1 LNHDA and CDR2 SQIVND (reference sequence). The CDR3 contains 13 residues. V lost 5 bases and J lost 4, with 11 bases in between. This CDR3 is CASSPRGLETQYF. For the CDR3, the DNA is TGTGCCAGTAGTCCACGAGGGTTAGAGACCCAGTACTTC.

In its sample, this clone was seen a few times. The V gene is TRBV28, the J gene TRBJ1-3; 10 bases match TRBD1. Germline CDR1 and CDR2: MDHEN and SYDVKM. The CDR3 runs to 16 residues. V was clipped by 3 bases and J by 3 bases; unmatched bases: 5. CDR3 region: CASSLRQGAIGNTIYF. The CDR3 DNA sequence: TGTGCCAGCAGTTTGCGACAGGGGGCGATTGGAAACACCATATATTTT.

The rearrangement joins TRBV3-1 (or the pseudogene TRBV3-2) to TRBJ2-5; 13 nucleotides line up with TRBD2. Germline V CDR1 and CDR2: LGHDT, YNNKEL (reference sequence). The CDR3 runs 15 residues. The ends lost 4 bases at V and 4 bases at J; junction bases unmatched: 3. The CDR3 DNA reads as TGTGCCAGCAGCCCTTGGACTAGCGGGAGAGAGACCCAGTACTTC. Protein product: CASSPWTSGRETQYF.

The chain uses TRBV28 and TRBJ1-5; 9 bases match TRBD1. Germline lookup yields CDR1 MDHEN and CDR2 SYDVKM. CDR3 length equals 15 residues. The ends lost 4 bases at V and 5 bases at J; junction bases unmatched: 6. The CDR3 DNA sequence: TGTGCCAGCAGTTCCATCCGGGACAGGGATCAGCCCCAGCATTTT. As protein: CASSSIRDRDQPQHF.